This T cell receptor (beta chain) is drawn from a study of T cell repertoires in cytomegalovirus infection. Germline loops: CDR1 LNHDA, CDR2 SQIVND (reference sequence). CDR3 length: 15 amino acids. V gave up 6 bases and J gave up 3 bases, with 14 bases separating them. As concerns this clonotype: Antigen unknown.

TCRdb called the reads again in MiXCR, with one record for every CDR3 protein. The sample lists about 310,000 distinct CDR3 sequences; around a quarter were seen once. The chain couples TRBV19 to TRBJ1-4, with D tentatively TRBD1 (6 bases). This material consisted of cultured PBMCs, taken from culture after CMV antigen stimulation. The clonotype originates from a human donor in good health (CMV status not recorded). Some clones in this sample may be carry-over from other donors' samples. The CDR3 coding sequence is TGTGCCAGTAGCCCAAGGGGGGTTGCTAATGAAAAACTGTTTTTT. Its translation: CASSPRGVANEKLFF.